The entry below gives a single T cell receptor beta chain sequence along with its context. This entry belongs to a study of T-cell memory formation after mild COVID-19. TCRdb called the 5' RACE reads again in MiXCR, with one record for every CDR3 protein. Among 2,000 to 2,500 distinct CDR3 sequences listed, 70% to 85% were seen once. Germline-derived CDR1 and CDR2 are SGHRS and YFSETQ. The length of the CDR3 is 11 residues. The sequence derives from an adult who had mild COVID-19 (a few samples of this study predate the infection). Cell type and time point are not known. Input material: PBMCs or a T cell subset sorted from them (not recorded which). The V call is TRBV5-1, the J call TRBJ2-1; D is ambiguous. Near its end, the DNA agrees better with TRBJ2-5, so the J call may be wrong. The CDR3 sequence: CASSLLETQYF. The DNA of the CDR3 is TGCGCCAGCAGCTTGTTGGAGACCCAGTACTTC.